The sequence of this TCR beta chain was determined in a study of PD-1 blockade in classical Hodgkin lymphoma. The CDR3 runs 15 residues. After removal of 7 bases from V and 2 bases from J, the junction contained 8 bases not matched to a gene. CDR1 is MNHNY, CDR2 SVGAGI, per germline (reference sequence). Assay: immunoSEQ multiplex PCR; the TCRdb copy retains only in-frame clones and omits some. The sample has under 20,000 clones, around 70% seen once. Time point given: cycle 4 day 1 (C4D1), after six to seven weeks of nivolumab. Brentuximab vedotin exposure varied, and every patient relapsed after autologous stem cell transplantation. CD4+ T cells were purified from thawed PBMCs by negative selection.

This clonotype was sampled from a human donor with classical Hodgkin lymphoma. Sample: CD4+ T cells from blood, taken before the fourth cycle of nivolumab. This chain links TRBV6-6 with TRBJ2-1; 7 bases align to TRBD2. The CDR3 sequence: CASTQGGGAYNEQFF. The CDR3 DNA reads TGTGCCAGCACCCAGGGTGGGGGGGCCTACAATGAGCAGTTCTTC.